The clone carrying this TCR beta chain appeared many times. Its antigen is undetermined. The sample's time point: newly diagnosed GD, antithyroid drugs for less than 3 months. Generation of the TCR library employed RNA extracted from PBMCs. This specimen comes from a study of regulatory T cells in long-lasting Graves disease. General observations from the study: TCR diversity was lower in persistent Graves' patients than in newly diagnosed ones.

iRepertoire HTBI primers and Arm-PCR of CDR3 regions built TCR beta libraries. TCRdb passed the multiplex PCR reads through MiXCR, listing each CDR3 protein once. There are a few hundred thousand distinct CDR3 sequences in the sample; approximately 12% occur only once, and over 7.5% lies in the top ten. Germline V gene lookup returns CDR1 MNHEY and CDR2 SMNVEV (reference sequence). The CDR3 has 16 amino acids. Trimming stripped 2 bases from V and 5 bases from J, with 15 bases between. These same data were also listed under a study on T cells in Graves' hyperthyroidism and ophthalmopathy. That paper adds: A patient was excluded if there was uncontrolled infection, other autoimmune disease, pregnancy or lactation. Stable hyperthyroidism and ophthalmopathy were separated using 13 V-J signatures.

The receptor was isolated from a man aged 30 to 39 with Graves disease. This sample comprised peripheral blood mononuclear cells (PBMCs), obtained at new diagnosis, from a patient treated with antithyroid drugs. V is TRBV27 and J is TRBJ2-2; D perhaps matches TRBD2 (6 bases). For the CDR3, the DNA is TGTGCCAGCAGTTTAGTAACGACTAGTGGGACCGGGGAGCTGTTTTTT. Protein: CASSLVTTSGTGELFF.